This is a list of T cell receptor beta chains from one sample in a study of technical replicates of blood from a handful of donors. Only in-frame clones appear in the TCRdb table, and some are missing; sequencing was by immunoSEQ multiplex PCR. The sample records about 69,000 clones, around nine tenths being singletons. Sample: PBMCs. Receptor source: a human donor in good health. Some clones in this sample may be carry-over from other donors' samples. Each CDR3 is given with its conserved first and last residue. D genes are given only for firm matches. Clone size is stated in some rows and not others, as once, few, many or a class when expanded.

CASSETGTNTGELFF,TGTGCCAGCAGTGAAACAGGAACTAACACCGGGGAGCTGTTTTTT,once,TRBJ2-2,.,TRBV2
CASSQVTGAEGGYTF,TGTGCCAGCAGCCAAGTTACAGGGGCGGAGGGTGGCTACACCTTC,few,TRBJ1-2,TRBD1,TRBV4-2
CASSQGRDRGRGNTIYF,TGTGCCAGCAGCCAAGGCCGGGACAGGGGGCGTGGAAACACCATATATTTT,.,TRBJ1-3,TRBD1,TRBV4-2
CASRATGYQETQYF,TGTGCCAGCAGGGCTACAGGGTATCAAGAGACCCAGTACTTC,once,TRBJ2-5,.,TRBV6-1
CASSFGQGVFTEAFF,TGTGCCAGCAGCTTCGGACAGGGGGTCTTCACTGAAGCTTTCTTT,.,TRBJ1-1,TRBD1,TRBV7-9
CASSLGSYEQYF,TGTGCCAGCAGCTTGGGCAGCTACGAGCAGTACTTC,few,TRBJ2-7,.,TRBV7-9
CAIAGGSYEQYF,TGTGCCATCGCAGGGGGATCCTACGAGCAGTACTTC,.,TRBJ2-7,TRBD1,TRBV10-3
CASSPRTSGYNEQFF,TGTGCCAGCTCACCAAGGACTAGCGGATACAATGAGCAGTTCTTC,.,TRBJ2-1,TRBD2,TRBV18
CAITQGGEETQYF,TGTGCCATCACCCAAGGGGGAGAAGAGACCCAGTACTTC,.,TRBJ2-5,.,TRBV7-9
CASSQRGTGVPFTGELFF,TGTGCCAGCAGCCAGCGTGGGACAGGGGTCCCTTTCACCGGGGAGCTGTTTTTT,.,TRBJ2-2,TRBD1,TRBV7-8
CASRPDRAYSNSPLHF,TGTGCCAGCAGGCCAGACAGGGCATATTCTAATTCACCCCTCCACTTT,.,TRBJ1-6,TRBD1,TRBV2
CASSLIQTGPPYGYTF,TGTGCCAGCAGCTTAATTCAAACAGGCCCTCCCTATGGCTACACCTTC,.,TRBJ1-2,.,TRBV7-3
CASSFNQATNEKLFF,TGTGCCAGCAGCTTTAATCAGGCAACTAATGAAAAACTGTTTTTT,.,TRBJ1-4,.,TRBV7-9
CSARVSAEAFF,TGCAGTGCTAGGGTGTCGGCTGAAGCTTTCTTT,few,TRBJ1-1,.,TRBV20-1
CASSVTSGRAYNEQFF,TGTGCCAGTAGTGTGACAAGCGGGAGGGCGTACAATGAGCAGTTCTTC,.,TRBJ2-1,TRBD2,TRBV19
CASSVGQGEYGYTF,TGTGCCAGCAGCGTAGGACAGGGAGAATATGGCTACACCTTC,.,TRBJ1-2,TRBD1,TRBV9
CASISAGGDTQYF,TGTGCCAGCATCTCGGCAGGAGGAGATACGCAGTATTTT,.,TRBJ2-3,.,TRBV25-1
CASRSGDYQPQHF,TGTGCCAGTAGAAGCGGAGATTATCAGCCCCAGCATTTT,.,TRBJ1-5,.,TRBV19
CASSFGRGTYEQYF,TGTGCCAGTAGTTTTGGCAGGGGGACCTACGAGCAGTACTTC,.,TRBJ2-7,TRBD1,TRBV19
CASRRTGGEAFF,TGTGCCAGCAGGAGAACAGGGGGCGAAGCTTTCTTT,.,TRBJ1-1,TRBD1,TRBV27
CASSLWRDEQYF,TGTGCCAGCAGCTTGTGGCGGGACGAGCAGTACTTC,many,TRBJ2-7,.,TRBV5-8
CASYMMDRPNYGYTF,TGTGCCAGTTACATGATGGACAGGCCGAACTATGGCTACACCTTC,.,TRBJ1-2,TRBD1,TRBV19
CASSVGTSGGWEQFF,TGTGCCAGCAGCGTAGGGACTAGCGGGGGGTGGGAGCAGTTCTTC,.,TRBJ2-1,TRBD2,TRBV9
CASSADRGHQPQHF,TGTGCCAGCAGCGCAGACAGGGGGCATCAGCCCCAGCATTTT,once,TRBJ1-5,TRBD1,TRBV7-2
CASSLARGQVTEAFF,TGTGCCAGCAGCTTAGCGAGGGGACAAGTCACTGAAGCTTTCTTT,.,TRBJ1-1,.,TRBV7-9
CASSFGAGGSYEQYF,TGTGCCAGCAGCTTTGGAGCGGGGGGGTCCTACGAGCAGTACTTC,.,TRBJ2-7,TRBD2,TRBV7-8
CASSQGEPGEKLFF,TGCGCCAGCAGCCAAGGCGAACCCGGTGAAAAACTGTTTTTT,.,TRBJ1-4,.,TRBV4-1
CASSQEPLSGHSGTGELFF,TGCGCCAGCAGCCAAGAACCCCTAAGCGGTCACTCGGGGACCGGGGAGCTGTTTTTT,once,TRBJ2-2,.,TRBV4-3
CASSPGQGNTIYF,TGTGCCAGCAGCCCGGGACAGGGAAACACCATATATTTT,once,TRBJ1-3,TRBD1,TRBV9